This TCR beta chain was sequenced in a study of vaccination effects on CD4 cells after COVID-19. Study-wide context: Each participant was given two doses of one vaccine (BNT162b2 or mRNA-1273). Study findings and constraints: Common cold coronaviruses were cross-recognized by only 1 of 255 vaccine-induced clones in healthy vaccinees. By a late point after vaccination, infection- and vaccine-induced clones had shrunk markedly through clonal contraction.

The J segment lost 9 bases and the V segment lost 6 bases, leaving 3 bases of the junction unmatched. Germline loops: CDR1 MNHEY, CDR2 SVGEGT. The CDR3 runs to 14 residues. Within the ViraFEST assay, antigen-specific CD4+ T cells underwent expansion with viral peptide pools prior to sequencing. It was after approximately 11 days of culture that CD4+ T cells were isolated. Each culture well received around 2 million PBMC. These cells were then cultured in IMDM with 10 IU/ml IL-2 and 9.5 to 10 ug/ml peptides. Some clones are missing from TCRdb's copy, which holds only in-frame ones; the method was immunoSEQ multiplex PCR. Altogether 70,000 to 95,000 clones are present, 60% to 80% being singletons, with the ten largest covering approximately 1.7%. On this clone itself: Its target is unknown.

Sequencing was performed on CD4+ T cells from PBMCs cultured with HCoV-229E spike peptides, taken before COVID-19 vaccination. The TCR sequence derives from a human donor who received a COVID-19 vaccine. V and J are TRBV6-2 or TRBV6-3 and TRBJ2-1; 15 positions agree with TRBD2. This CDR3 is CASSPGLAGGEQFF. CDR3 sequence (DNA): TGTGCCAGCAGCCCGGGACTAGCGGGGGGTGAGCAGTTCTTC.